The 3 T cell receptor beta chains below come from one sample, sequenced in a study of blood T cell repertoires in COVID-19. Sequenced by immunoSEQ multiplex PCR; TCRdb stores in-frame clones only, minus some. The table has some 210,000 clones, roughly four fifths seen once; the top ten hold 5.1%. The source material was peripheral blood. All receptors come from a woman between 65 and 79 years old with active or convalescent COVID-19.

V gene TRBV7-2 combines with J gene TRBJ2-7; a possible D gene is TRBD2 (5 bases). The CDR3 length is 14 residues. CDR1 is SGHTA, CDR2 FQGNSA, per germline. V dropped 5 bases and J dropped 0 bases, with 11 bases sitting between them. The CDR3 sequence: CASSTSTSSYEQYF. CDR3 bases: TGTGCCAGCAGCACCTCTACTAGCTCCTACGAGCAGTACTTC.

The chain has TRBV20-1 and TRBJ1-2; D uncertain. This CDR3 contains 11 residues. The germline V and J ends were trimmed by 3 bases and 6 bases, with 8 bases remaining between them. The V gene's germline CDR1 is DFQATT and CDR2 SNEGSKA (reference sequence). The CDR3 coding sequence is TGCAGTGCTAGCAGGCAGCATGGCTACACCTTC. Its translation: CSASRQHGYTF.

V usage is TRBV3-1 (or the pseudogene TRBV3-2) and J usage is TRBJ1-2; 7 bases agree with TRBD1. CDR3 length: 14 amino acids. Germline-derived CDR1 and CDR2 are LGHDT and YNNKEL (reference sequence). J gave up 0 bases and V 4 bases, and 2 bases lay outside the gene matches. CDR3 sequence: CASSPGTANYGYTF. In nucleotides, the CDR3 is TGTGCCAGCAGCCCAGGGACAGCTAACTATGGCTACACCTTC.